These T cell receptor beta chains were read from a single sample in a study of OX40 agonist ivuxolimab in advanced cancers. Assay used: immunoSEQ multiplex PCR; TCRdb lists only in-frame clones, some missing. Of 53,000 or so clones listed, roughly 84% were seen once; the top ten hold around 0.65%. Sequencing was performed on CD4+ or CD8+ T cells sorted from blood, taken in a trial of the OX40 agonist ivuxolimab. All receptors come from an adult with an advanced solid tumor such as melanoma, head and neck, liver or kidney cancer. The CDR3 runs from the conserved cysteine through the conserved F or W. A D gene is named only where the DNA matches it firmly. Size is stated for part of the rows, as once, few or many counts, or as a class when the clone is expanded.

>.|TRBJ2-7|.|TRBV6-5
CASSGATYEQYF
TGTGCCAGCAGTGGGGCCACCTACGAGCAGTACTTC
>.|TRBJ2-1|.|TRBV7-3
CASSPGIGGGGINNEQFF
TGTGCCAGCAGCCCCGGGATCGGAGGGGGTGGAATTAACAATGAGCAGTTCTTC
>.|TRBJ2-7|.|TRBV5-1
CASSLGTGTYEQYF
TGCGCCAGCAGCTTGGGGACGGGGACCTACGAGCAGTACTTC
>.|TRBJ1-2|.|TRBV14
CASSQDWRANYGYTF
TGTGCCAGCAGCCAAGATTGGAGGGCTAACTATGGCTACACCTTC
>.|TRBJ2-5|.|TRBV6-6
CASSKQETQYF
TGTGCCAGCAGCAAACAAGAGACCCAGTACTTC
>.|TRBJ2-1|.|TRBV28
CASSLAGYSSYNEQFF
TGTGCCAGCAGTTTAGCTGGATACAGCTCCTACAATGAGCAGTTCTTC
>.|TRBJ2-5|.|TRBV7-2
CASRPGQNLETQYF
TGTGCCAGCAGGCCTGGACAGAATTTAGAGACCCAGTACTTC
>TRBD2|TRBJ2-1|.|TRBV14
CASSQGSSGNNEQFF
TGTGCCAGCAGCCAAGGGTCTAGCGGGAACAATGAGCAGTTCTTC
>.|TRBJ2-7|once|TRBV30
CAWSVGRGLEQYF
TGTGCCTGGAGTGTGGGGAGGGGGCTCGAGCAGTACTTC
>.|TRBJ1-1|once|TRBV15
CATSRDEWTENTEAFF
TGTGCCACCAGCAGAGATGAGTGGACAGAGAACACTGAAGCTTTCTTT
>.|TRBJ2-7|.|TRBV6-6
CASSPLSYEQYF
TGTGCCAGCAGTCCCCTCTCCTACGAGCAGTACTTC
>.|TRBJ1-5|.|TRBV18
CASSREPQGWGANSNQPQHF
TGTGCCAGCTCCCGCGAACCACAGGGATGGGGGGCTAATAGCAATCAGCCCCAGCATTTT
>.|TRBJ2-5|.|TRBV15
CATSGQGAKETQYF
TGTGCCACCAGCGGGCAGGGCGCTAAAGAGACCCAGTACTTC
>.|TRBJ1-1|.|TRBV5-4
CASSLFGKFEAFF
TGTGCCAGCAGCTTGTTCGGGAAATTTGAAGCTTTCTTT
>.|TRBJ1-2|.|TRBV5-5
CASSLNGGYGYTF
TGTGCCAGCAGCTTGAATGGGGGCTATGGCTACACCTTC
>.|TRBJ2-2|.|TRBV6-5
CASRTGTQSAGELFF
TGTGCCAGCAGGACCGGGACCCAATCCGCCGGGGAGCTGTTTTTT
>.|TRBJ1-2|.|TRBV10-3
CAISELRGDYGYTF
TGTGCCATCAGTGAGTTGAGGGGCGACTATGGCTACACCTTC
>.|TRBJ1-1|few|TRBV19
CASTQSGKTEAFF
TGTGCCAGTACCCAATCCGGTAAGACTGAAGCTTTCTTT
>.|TRBJ2-2|.|TRBV28
CASSSYTGELFF
TGTGCCAGCAGTTCATACACCGGGGAGCTGTTTTTT
>.|TRBJ1-6|.|TRBV5-6
CASSLRADNSPLHF
TGTGCCAGCAGCTTGCGGGCGGACAATTCACCCCTCCACTTT
>.|TRBJ1-1|.|TRBV19
CATRTTALNTEAFF
TGTGCCACTCGAACGACAGCCCTGAACACTGAAGCTTTCTTT
>.|TRBJ2-6|.|TRBV6-1
CASSGQNSGANVLTF
TGTGCCAGCTCTGGACAGAACTCTGGGGCCAACGTCCTGACTTTC
>TRBD1|TRBJ1-1|.|TRBV28
CASSFGQGVEAFF
TGTGCCAGCAGTTTTGGGCAGGGGGTTGAAGCTTTCTTT
>.|TRBJ1-3|.|TRBV5-4
CASSIDGLSGNTIYF
TGTGCCAGCAGCATTGACGGTCTCTCTGGAAACACCATATATTTT
>.|TRBJ1-2|.|TRBV19
CASTPYVQDYGYTF
TGTGCCAGTACCCCCTACGTGCAGGACTATGGCTACACCTTC
>.|TRBJ2-5|.|TRBV6-5
CASSYSDLKETQYF
TGTGCCAGCAGTTACTCGGACCTAAAAGAGACCCAGTACTTC
>TRBD1|TRBJ1-6|.|TRBV5-1
CASSLATGGDSPLHF
TGCGCCAGCAGCTTGGCCACAGGGGGCGATTCACCCCTCCACTTT
>.|TRBJ1-6|once|TRBV30
CAWRADPGGIYNSPLHF
TGTGCCTGGAGGGCGGACCCTGGAGGTATCTATAATTCACCCCTCCACTTT
>TRBD1|TRBJ2-3|.|TRBV6-1
CASRTGGPGDTQYF
TGTGCCAGCAGAACAGGGGGCCCAGGAGATACGCAGTATTTT